This TCR beta chain was documented in a study of T cells in Graves' hyperthyroidism and ophthalmopathy. It was RNA transcripts that yielded the amplified TCR beta CDR3 regions. The TCR CDR3 was amplified in a first-round RT-PCR using the HTBI primer set. One entry per CDR3 protein results from TCRdb running MiXCR on the multiplex PCR reads. The sample consists of about 720,000 distinct CDR3 sequences, about 17% of them appearing once. This clonotype was observed a handful of times. V was clipped by 10 bases and J by 3 bases, with 20 bases between them. This CDR3 has 15 residues. The germline V gene encodes CDR1 SGHTS and CDR2 YDEGEE.

This TCR was sampled from a woman in her fifties or sixties with Graves' hyperthyroidism that later progressed to Graves' ophthalmopathy. The V call is TRBV5-8, the J call TRBJ2-1, with D perhaps matching TRBD1 (6 bases). Sequenced: blood. DNA for the CDR3: TGTGCCGTACGAAGCAAGGGACAAGTCTACAATGAGCAGTTCTTC. Protein product: CAVRSKGQVYNEQFF.